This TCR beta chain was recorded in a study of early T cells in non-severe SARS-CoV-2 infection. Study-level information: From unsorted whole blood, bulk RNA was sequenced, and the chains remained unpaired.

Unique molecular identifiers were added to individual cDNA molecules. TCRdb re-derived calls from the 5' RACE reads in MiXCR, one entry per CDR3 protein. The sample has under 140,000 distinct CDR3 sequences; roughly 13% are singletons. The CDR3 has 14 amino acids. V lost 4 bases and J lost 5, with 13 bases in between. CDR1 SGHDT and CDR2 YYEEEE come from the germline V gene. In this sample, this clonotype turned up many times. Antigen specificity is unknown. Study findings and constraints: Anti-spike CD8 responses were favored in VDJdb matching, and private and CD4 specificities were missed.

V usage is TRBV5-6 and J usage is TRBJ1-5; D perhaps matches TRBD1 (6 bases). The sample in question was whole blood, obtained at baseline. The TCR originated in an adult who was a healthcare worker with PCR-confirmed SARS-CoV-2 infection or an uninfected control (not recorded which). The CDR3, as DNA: TGTGCCAGCAGCGGGGGGGCAGCGGATCAGCCCCAGCATTTT. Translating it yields CASSGGAADQPQHF.